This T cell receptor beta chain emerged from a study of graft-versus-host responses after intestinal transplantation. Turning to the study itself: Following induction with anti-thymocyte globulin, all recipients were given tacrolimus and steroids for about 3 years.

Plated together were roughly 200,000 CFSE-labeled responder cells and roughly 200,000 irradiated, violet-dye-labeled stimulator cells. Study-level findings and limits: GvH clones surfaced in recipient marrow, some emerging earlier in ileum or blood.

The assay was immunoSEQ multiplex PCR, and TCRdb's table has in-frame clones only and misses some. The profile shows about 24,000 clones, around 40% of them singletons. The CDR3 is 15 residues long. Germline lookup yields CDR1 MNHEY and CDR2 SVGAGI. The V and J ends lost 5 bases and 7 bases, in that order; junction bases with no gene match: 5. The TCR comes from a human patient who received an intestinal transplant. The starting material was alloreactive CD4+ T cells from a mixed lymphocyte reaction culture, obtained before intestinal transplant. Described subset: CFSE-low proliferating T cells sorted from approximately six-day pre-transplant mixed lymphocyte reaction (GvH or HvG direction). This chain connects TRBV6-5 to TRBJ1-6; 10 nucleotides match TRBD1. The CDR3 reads CASSRTGQGNSPLHF. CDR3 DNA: TGTGCCAGCAGTAGGACGGGACAGGGGAATTCACCCCTCCACTTT.